This T cell receptor (beta chain) was observed in a study of T cell responses to AZD1222 COVID-19 vaccine. In regard to this clone: Its antigen is still unknown.

Study-level findings and limits: It was only a handful of AZD1222 recipients who were seropositive at baseline. White British people made up most donors, females outnumbered males, and clonal diversity was possibly underestimated. Epitopes outside B.1.351 and B.1.1.7 mutated regions reportedly drew nearly half of spike TCRs.

There are 18 residues in the CDR3. Germline CDR1 PRHDT, CDR2 FYEKMQ (reference sequence). Trimming cost V 0 bases and J 5 bases; bases outside gene matches: 11. The study pooled second doses at about 4 or about 12 weeks. Sequencing was performed with immunoSEQ multiplex PCR; in TCRdb, only in-frame clones are kept and a portion is missing. The sample holds roughly 80,000 clones, about nine tenths seen once. Sequencing used peripheral blood, obtained 28 days after the second AZD1222 dose. The TCR was taken from an adult who received the AZD1222 COVID-19 vaccine. V and J are TRBV13 and TRBJ1-5; 9 bases are shared with TRBD1. In DNA, the CDR3 is TGTGCCAGCAGCTTAGGCGGTGGTAGGGGACAGGGTTATCAGCCCCAGCATTTT. Its translation: CASSLGGGRGQGYQPQHF.